These 29 T cell receptor beta chains came from one sample sequenced in a study of cytomegalovirus exposure and HLA in healthy donors. PCR involved 60 Vbeta and 13 Jbeta primers. The assay was immunoSEQ multiplex PCR, and TCRdb's table has in-frame clones only and misses some. The sample table sets out almost 35,000 clones. The sequenced sample was PBMCs. These receptor sequences come from a woman aged 40 to 49 in good health and CMV-seropositive.

The chain carries TRBV27 and TRBJ1-2; the match to TRBD1 covers 9 bases. The CDR3 has 13 amino acids. J lost 8 bases, V lost 6 bases, and 7 bases had no gene match. Germline loops: CDR1 MNHEY, CDR2 SMNVEV (reference sequence). The CDR3 nucleotides read TGTGCCAGCAGGGCGGACAGGGGACGGGGCTACACCTTC. It translates to CASRADRGRGYTF.

The V gene is TRBV19, the J gene TRBJ1-6, with 7 bases fitting TRBD1. The CDR3 is 16 amino acids. The J segment lost 4 bases and the V segment lost 4 bases, leaving 7 bases of the junction unmatched. Germline V CDR1 and CDR2: LNHDA, SQIVND (reference sequence). CDR3 protein: CASSNDRAPYNSPLHF. The CDR3 coding sequence is TGTGCCAGTAGTAACGACAGGGCGCCTTATAATTCACCCCTCCACTTT.

This chain joins TRBV6-5 and TRBJ1-5; D perhaps matches TRBD1 (5 bases). This CDR3 is 13 amino acids long. Germline V gene lookup returns CDR1 MNHEY and CDR2 SVGAGI. V dropped 0 bases and J dropped 7 bases, with 7 bases sitting between them. CDR3 residues: CASSYSGAQPQHF. DNA of the CDR3: TGTGCCAGCAGTTACTCAGGGGCCCAGCCCCAGCATTTT.

The rearrangement links TRBV4-2 to TRBJ2-2; the match to TRBD2 covers 9 bases. This CDR3 comprises 16 residues. Trimming took 4 bases from V and 3 from J; bases not matched to a gene: 6. Germline lookup yields CDR1 LGHNA and CDR2 YNFKEQ. The CDR3 loop is CASSPAGGPDTGELFF. CDR3 bases: TGTGCCAGCAGCCCGGCGGGAGGGCCAGACACCGGGGAGCTGTTTTTT.

Its frequency marks this clone as medium-sized (0.01 to 0.1%). The DNA of the CDR3 is TGCGCCAGCAGCCAAGGAGGGACACCAGGATACGAGCAGTACTTC. Protein sequence: CASSQGGTPGYEQYF. The chain is built from TRBV4-1 and TRBJ2-7, with D possibly matching TRBD1 (6 bases). Trimming pared 1 base from V and 4 bases from J, leaving 14 bases between. From germline, CDR1 is MGHRA and CDR2 YSYEKL. The CDR3 is 15 residues long.

This rearrangement joins TRBV19 to TRBJ1-2; tentatively, D is TRBD1 (5 bases). This CDR3 is 14 amino acids long. Germline V lookup: CDR1 LNHDA, CDR2 SQIVND (reference sequence). Trimming removed 3 bases at V and 4 bases at J, with 12 bases between. CDR3 loop: CASSMQGQTYGYTF. In DNA form, the CDR3 reads TGTGCCAGTAGTATGCAGGGCCAGACCTATGGCTACACCTTC.

This chain links TRBV7-8 with TRBJ2-5; TRBD2 matches at 12 bases. The CDR3 runs to 17 residues. Germline assignment: CDR1 SGHVS and CDR2 FQNEAQ. V shed 5 bases, J shed 7 bases, and the junction held 14 bases outside the gene matches. This CDR3 reads CASSPISLAGGPGTQYF. The DNA of the CDR3 is TGTGCCAGCAGCCCCATATCGCTAGCGGGAGGGCCAGGGACCCAGTACTTC.

DNA of the CDR3: TGCGCCAGCAGCAGTCAGGGGGCGGGCTATGGCTACACCTTC. Translating gives CASSSQGAGYGYTF. The V call is TRBV5-1, the J call TRBJ1-2; 8 bases match TRBD1. With 4 bases clipped from V and 4 bases from J, the junction kept 6 bases outside the gene matches. CDR1 and CDR2 (germline): SGHRS, YFSETQ. The CDR3 has 14 residues.

V gene TRBV18 combines with J gene TRBJ2-7, with 8 bases matching TRBD1. The V gene end was trimmed by 2 bases and the J gene end by 6 bases; junction bases not matched to a gene: 6. CDR1 and CDR2 (germline): KGHSH, LQKENI. This CDR3 spans 14 amino acids. The CDR3 DNA is TGTGCCAGCTCACCAAGGCAGGGGGCATTCGAGCAGTACTTC. Amino acids: CASSPRQGAFEQYF.

The chain carries TRBV6-1 and TRBJ1-4; D is possibly TRBD1 (6 bases). Germline V gene lookup returns CDR1 MNHNS and CDR2 SASEGT. The CDR3 is 14 residues long. The V end was cut by 5 bases, the J end by 2 bases, with 9 bases between. CDR3 in amino acids: CASSTGSTNEKLFF. CDR3 DNA: TGTGCCAGCAGTACAGGGTCGACTAATGAAAAACTGTTTTTT.

The chain couples TRBV10-3 to TRBJ2-5; no clear D. The tail of the sequence fits TRBJ2-7 better, so the J call may be wrong. Germline V gives CDR1 ENHRY, CDR2 SYGVKD. The CDR3 is 13 residues long. CDR3 amino acids: CAISESRRHEQYF. The DNA for the CDR3 is TGTGCCATCAGTGAGTCCAGGCGACACGAGCAGTACTTC.

Notes on this clone: The junction departs from germline at one end; a sequencing error may be responsible. J is TRBJ2-1 and V is TRBV18, with TRBD2 matching 13 bases. This CDR3 has 15 amino acids. Germline V gene sequence: CDR1 KGHSH, CDR2 LQKENI. CDR3 loop: CASSLGLAGVNERFF. DNA of the CDR3: TGTGCCAGCTCACTTGGACTAGCGGGAGTGAATGAGCGGTTCTTC. Full variable domain (outside the CDR3, taken from reference TRBV18 and TRBJ2-1): NAGVMQNPRHLVRRRGQEARLRCSPMKGHSHVYWYRQLPEEGLKFMVYLQKENIIDESGMPKERFSAEFPKEGPSILRIQQVVRGDSAAYFCASSLGLAGVNERFFGPGTRLTVL.

The rearrangement uses TRBV14 and TRBJ2-5, with 8 nucleotides matching TRBD1. The CDR3 spans 14 residues. The germline V gene has CDR1 SGHDN and CDR2 FVKESK. Trimming cost V 3 bases and J 7 bases; bases outside gene matches: 7. The CDR3 loop reads CASSQIGTGGTQYF. Here the CDR3 DNA reads TGTGCCAGCAGCCAGATAGGGACAGGTGGGACCCAGTACTTC.

The chain has TRBV6-5 and TRBJ1-5; 7 nucleotides align to TRBD1. The CDR3 totals 14 residues. From germline, CDR1 is MNHEY and CDR2 SVGAGI. The V gene end was trimmed by 6 bases and the J gene end by 1 base; junction bases not matched to a gene: 3. CDR3 sequence (DNA): TGTGCCAGCAGCCCCAGGGGGAGCAATCAGCCCCAGCATTTT. Translated: CASSPRGSNQPQHF.

This chain uses TRBV9 with TRBJ2-1, with D possibly TRBD2 on 7 matching bases. This CDR3 is built from 14 residues. CDR1 is SGDLS and CDR2 is YYNGEE in the germline V gene. Trimming removed 1 base at V and 5 bases at J, with 10 bases between. The CDR3 region is CASSVTGGHNEQFF. Written as DNA, the CDR3 is TGTGCCAGCAGCGTAACCGGGGGGCACAATGAGCAGTTCTTC. The full variable domain, its missing parts supplied by reference TRBV9 and TRBJ2-1, is DSGVTQTPKHLITATGQRVTLRCSPRSGDLSVYWYQQSLDQGLQFLIQYYNGEERAKGNILERFSAQQFPDLHSELNLSSLELGDSALYFCASSVTGGHNEQFFGPGTRLTVL.

The chain uses TRBV18 and TRBJ2-1; TRBD1 matches at 9 bases. Trimming removed 3 bases from V and 3 bases from J; junction bases left unmatched: 3. The CDR3 sequence is 15 residues long. Germline V gene lookup returns CDR1 KGHSH and CDR2 LQKENI. CDR3 residues: CASSPDRGFYNEQFF. Here the CDR3 DNA reads TGTGCCAGCTCACCGGACAGGGGTTTCTACAATGAGCAGTTCTTC.

The chain combines TRBV7-2 with TRBJ1-2, with TRBD1 as a possible D gene (6 bases). The CDR3 extends over 15 amino acids. Germline CDR1 and CDR2: SGHTA and FQGNSA. V lost 0 bases and J lost 4, with 12 bases in between. CDR3 DNA sequence: TGTGCCAGCAGCTTAGCGATGGGGGCGACCTATGGCTACACCTTC. This sequence encodes CASSLAMGATYGYTF.

The V and J genes are TRBV6-5 and TRBJ2-2; maybe TRBD1 (5 bases). CDR1 is MNHEY, CDR2 SVGAGI, per germline. With 5 bases removed from V and 6 bases from J, the gap between germline ends came to 10 bases. The CDR3 is 13 amino acids. CDR3 region: CASSAEGAGELFF. DNA of the CDR3: TGTGCCAGCAGTGCCGAAGGGGCCGGGGAGCTGTTTTTT.

As to this clone: Distinct nucleotide sequences in the sample also encode this CDR3. The chain is built from TRBV6-5 and TRBJ2-7, with 7 bases fitting TRBD1. CDR1 MNHEY and CDR2 SVGAGI come from the germline V gene. Germline trimming cut 6 bases from V and 2 bases from J; bases unmatched to any gene: 7. CDR3 size: 14 residues. Written as DNA, the CDR3 is TGTGCCAGCAGCCGACAGGGTGGGGCCTACGAGCAGTACTTC. It is translated as CASSRQGGAYEQYF.

This chain uses TRBV5-4 with TRBJ2-7; tentatively, D is TRBD1 (5 bases). V was clipped by 3 bases and J by 3 bases, with 10 bases between them. Germline assignment: CDR1 SGHNT and CDR2 YYREEE (reference sequence). The CDR3 spans 13 residues. The CDR3 sequence is CASSSRDNYEQYF. In nucleotides, the CDR3 is TGTGCCAGCAGCTCCAGGGATAACTACGAGCAGTACTTC. Based on the CDR3 plus reference TRBV5-4 and TRBJ2-7, the full variable domain is ETGVTQSPTHLIKTRGQQVTLRCSSQSGHNTVSWYQQALGQGPQFIFQYYREEENGRGNFPPRFSGLQFPNYSSELNVNALELDDSALYLCASSSRDNYEQYFGPGTRLTVT.

The rearrangement uses TRBV28 and TRBJ1-2, with TRBD1 matching over 9 bases. Germline CDR1 MDHEN, CDR2 SYDVKM. The ends lost 8 bases at V and 4 bases at J; junction bases unmatched: 11. CDR3 length: 15 residues. The DNA of the CDR3 is TGTGCCAGCTCTAAGGGGACGACAGGGGGCTATGGCTACACCTTC. Its translation is CASSKGTTGGYGYTF.

The chain uses TRBV30 and TRBJ2-7, with 8 positions matching TRBD1. Germline trimming cut 4 bases from V and 5 bases from J; bases unmatched to any gene: 10. Germline loops: CDR1 GTSNPN, CDR2 SVGIG (reference sequence). The CDR3 extends over 14 amino acids. DNA for the CDR3: TGTGCCTGGAAGGGCGGACAGGGTTTCGACGAGCAGTACTTC. This encodes CAWKGGQGFDEQYF.

The chain employs TRBV9 and TRBJ2-1; 7 bases align to TRBD2. The CDR3 spans 15 residues. V dropped 4 bases and J dropped 0; count of bases not matched to a gene: 4. Per the germline V gene, CDR1 is SGDLS and CDR2 is YYNGEE. The CDR3 loop reads CASSRSGISYNEQFF. In DNA form, the CDR3 reads TGTGCCAGCAGCCGGAGCGGGATCTCCTACAATGAGCAGTTCTTC.

The chain joins TRBV30 to TRBJ1-1; no firm D call. V was cut by 0 bases and J by 0 bases, with 8 bases left in between. Germline-derived CDR1 and CDR2 are GTSNPN and SVGIG (reference sequence). This CDR3 is 14 amino acids long. The CDR3 sequence is CAWSVGGMNTEAFF. CDR3 in DNA: TGTGCCTGGAGTGTAGGAGGGATGAACACTGAAGCTTTCTTT.

The rearrangement joins TRBV2 to TRBJ1-4; TRBD1 is a possible D gene (6 bases). The CDR3 is 15 amino acids. The ends were cut back, 2 bases at V and 9 bases at J, with 16 bases in the middle. Per the germline V gene, CDR1 is SNHLY and CDR2 is FYNNEI. The CDR3 bases are TGTGCCAGCAGTGAAATCAGGGGCGCTGGGAAAAAACTGTTTTTT. Residues: CASSEIRGAGKKLFF.

This chain connects TRBV28 to TRBJ2-7; 9 nucleotides align to TRBD1. J gave up 4 bases and V 3 bases, and 13 bases lay outside the gene matches. The CDR3 consists of 17 residues. Germline CDR1 and CDR2: MDHEN and SYDVKM. The CDR3 bases are TGTGCCAGCAGTTTGCCAGCCGGGACAGGGATCTGGTACGAGCAGTACTTC. Translation: CASSLPAGTGIWYEQYF.

V is TRBV7-3 and J is TRBJ2-1; D is unresolved. The CDR3 sequence is 15 residues long. V was clipped by 4 bases and J by 6 bases, with 16 bases between them. CDR1 is SGHTA and CDR2 is FQGTGA in the germline V gene. Here the CDR3 reads CASSSDPTAVNEQFF. CDR3 bases: TGTGCCAGCAGCTCAGACCCGACGGCGGTCAATGAGCAGTTCTTC.

CDR3 bases: TGTGCCAGCTCACCATCCCAGTCCCTCGAGCAGTACTTC. Translation gives CASSPSQSLEQYF. The genes are TRBV18 and TRBJ2-7; D remains ambiguous. Per germline, CDR1 KGHSH and CDR2 LQKENI. The CDR3 totals 13 residues. The V and J ends lost 2 bases and 6 bases respectively, with 11 bases between them.

The rearrangement links TRBV15 to TRBJ1-1; the match to TRBD1 covers 7 bases. V shed 3 bases and J 1 base; nucleotides not matched to a gene: 5. The germline gives CDR1 LNHNV, CDR2 YYDKDF (reference sequence). The CDR3 is 15 amino acids. The CDR3 coding sequence is TGTGCCACCAGCAGGGACAGGTGGGGGAACACTGAAGCTTTCTTT. Protein sequence: CATSRDRWGNTEAFF.